This T cell receptor beta chain was sequenced for a study of T cells in Graves' hyperthyroidism and ophthalmopathy (dated by TCRdb to between 2017 and 2020). Turning to the overall study: Peripheral blood was sampled at the time of initial diagnosis, prior to any treatment. To identify distinguishing TCR V-J signatures, a discovery cohort of around 98 patients was used, comprising 40 to 45 with Graves' ophthalmopathy and 57 with stable Graves' hyperthyroidism. An independent validation cohort of around 19 hyperthyroidism patients and roughly 16 patients who later progressed to ophthalmopathy tested prospective prediction of ophthalmopathy. For training and testing, the 80 to 100 patients in the discovery cohort were randomly divided in a 7:3 ratio. Thyroid tissue and blood T-cell repertoires from more than 5 Graves' hyperthyroidism patients were also compared in the study. Following sampling, methimazole starting at 30 mg daily was given to hyperthyroidism patients, and high-dose intravenous methylprednisolone was given to ophthalmopathy patients. The paper describes TCR Vbeta CDR3 sequencing of more than 120 peripheral blood samples, made up of some 42 ophthalmopathy patients, roughly 72 hyperthyroidism patients and roughly 17 progressor patients.

A patient counted as having stable Graves' hyperthyroidism if no progression to ophthalmopathy occurred over 18 months of follow-up. Hyperthyroidism patients were newly diagnosed, had a disease duration of under 2 months, and were aged 18 to 65 years. The study excluded patients with uncontrolled infections, other autoimmune diseases, pregnancy or lactation. Diagnoses were based on clinical symptoms, serum thyroxine and TRAb, thyroid ultrasound and orbital computed tomography. PBMCs were separated from roughly 10 ml of fresh peripheral blood using Ficoll-Paque density gradient centrifugation. Total RNA was extracted using Trizol reagent, and RNA quality was assessed on an Agilent 2100 Bioanalyzer. TCR beta CDR3 regions were amplified from RNA transcripts. A first-round RT-PCR of the TCR CDR3 used the HTBI primer set with the Qiagen OneStep RT-PCR kit. A second multiplex PCR round built the libraries, followed by size selection and purification. Sequencing of the libraries was done on an Illumina HiSeq2000 using paired-end 100 bp reads. Per the original workflow: SOAPnuke was used to process the raw data, throwing out any read that contained adapters or uncalled bases, had a mean Phred below 15, or lacked an exact constant-primer or identifier match. COPE v1.2.5 was used to merge high-quality paired reads, and clonotypes were defined as unique nucleotide sequences. Clonotypes were aligned to IMGT TRBV, TRBD and TRBJ reference segments using MiTCR v1.1. Analysis was restricted to V-J combinations with a frequency above 0.0001, which covered about 99% of repertoires. The TCS score was defined as the ratio of F50 (clonal expansion) to E x V (chaos), calculated using BLOSUM62-based TCRdist between CDR3 peptides within each V-J. Welch's t-statistics and random forest reduced around 520 V-J features to 13, which were used in a naive Bayes classifier (R e1071). TCRdb reprocessing: public reads trimmed at Q25 with fastp, clones called with MiXCR, in-frame beta chains kept. Identical CDR3 protein sequences are pooled into one entry, listed with their most common genes and DNA. V and J calls and clone size were set by TCRdb, not the authors. This sample gives 500,000 to 750,000 distinct CDR3 sequences in total; around a sixth of them show up just once. Approximately 7% of the sample belongs to the ten largest clones.

This clonotype occurred many times. This receptor's antigen is unknown. Base-call qualities are not available, and no considerably larger clone is one nucleotide away. Results and caveats for the whole study, not just this receptor: Ophthalmopathy was separated from stable hyperthyroidism by a 13 V-J signature model, with around 88% sensitivity and about 81% specificity obtained in cross-validation and 80%/75% obtained in testing. Most expanded thyroid clonotypes (frequency above 0.001) were also detected in blood, suggesting blood repertoires may reflect thyroid immune responses. During validation, the model predicted progression to ophthalmopathy a median of around six months ahead of onset, with around 71% sensitivity and 72.22% specificity. No statistical method was used to fix the sample size in advance, and group allocation was not hidden from the investigators.

The CDR3 contains 13 residues, cysteine and phenylalanine counted. Only CDR3 DNA is held: 39 bases, read in frame from base 1. V is cut by 2 bases and J by 7 bases, and the space between the germline ends is 12 bases. The germline V gene gives CDR1 as SGHRS and CDR2 as YFSETQ. The V and J genes are TRBV5-1 and TRBJ1-1; the D gene lacks a confident call. The receptor comes from a woman aged 25 to 39 with Graves' hyperthyroidism. The sequenced material came from blood. The CDR3 reads as follows: CASSFAPEGEAFF. The sequence in DNA is TGCGCCAGCAGCTTCGCACCCGAGGGTGAAGCTTTCTTT.